The 9 T cell receptor beta chains listed next were all sequenced from one sample in a study of cytomegalovirus exposure and HLA in healthy donors. Measured with immunoSEQ multiplex PCR; TCRdb has only the in-frame clones, and not every one. This table holds some 150,000 clones, 88% found once. The sequencing sample was made of PBMCs. The receptors shown here come from a woman aged 18-29 years in good health and CMV-seropositive.

The V and J genes are TRBV5-1 and TRBJ2-2, with TRBD1 matching 7 bases. Looked up from germline, CDR1 is SGHRS and CDR2 is YFSETQ. The CDR3 extends over 17 amino acids. V was pared by 4 bases and J by 5 bases, with 14 bases of the junction left unmatched. As DNA, the CDR3 is TGCGCCAGCAGCCCAAACCCGGGACAGACTATTACCGGGGAGCTGTTTTTT. It yields the protein CASSPNPGQTITGELFF.

The chain joins TRBV10-2 to TRBJ2-7; 7 bases line up with TRBD1. V gave up 8 bases and J gave up 4 bases; unmatched junction bases: 2. The CDR3 consists of 11 residues. The germline CDR1 and CDR2 sequences are WSHSY and SAAADI. The CDR3 DNA is TGCGCCAGCGGGACAGTATACGAGCAGTACTTC. This encodes CASGTVYEQYF.

This chain joins TRBV7-9 and TRBJ2-7; D might be TRBD1 (5 bases). V lost 3 bases to trimming and J lost 4 bases, with 13 bases between them. The CDR3 consists of 14 residues. Germline lookup yields CDR1 SEHNR and CDR2 FQNEAQ (reference sequence). CDR3 bases: TGTGCCAGCAGCTTGGCAGGGTGGTTGTACGAGCAGTACTTC. This encodes CASSLAGWLYEQYF. The full variable domain, completed using reference TRBV7-9 and TRBJ2-7, is DTGVSQNPRHKITKRGQNVTFRCDPISEHNRLYWYRQTLGQGPEFLTYFQNEAQLEKSRLLSDRFSAERPKGSFSTLEIQRTEQGDSAMYLCASSLAGWLYEQYFGPGTRLTVT.

This clone was seen repeatedly, ten times or more. The V and J genes are TRBV6-1 and TRBJ1-5, with D hard to call. Trimming removed 1 base at V and 7 bases at J, with 14 bases between. There are 15 residues in the CDR3. Germline loops: CDR1 MNHNS, CDR2 SASEGT. The CDR3, as DNA: TGTGCCAGCAGTGAAGAAGATGGGAGCGGGCAGCCCCAGCATTTT. Translating gives CASSEEDGSGQPQHF.

The chain's CDR3 is CASSPLAVNQPQHF. For the CDR3, the DNA is TGTGCCAGTAGTCCCCTGGCAGTTAATCAGCCCCAGCATTTT. The chain links TRBV19 to TRBJ1-5; D gene ambiguous. In germline, CDR1 is LNHDA, CDR2 SQIVND (reference sequence). The length of the CDR3 is 14 residues. V dropped 5 bases and J dropped 4 bases, with 12 bases sitting between them.

This clone is a singleton in its sample. The chain recombines TRBV5-1 with TRBJ2-1; TRBD2 matches 14 bases. V lost 4 bases and J lost 8; bases outside the gene matches: 5. The CDR3 length is 15 residues. From germline, CDR1 is SGHRS and CDR2 YFSETQ. The CDR3 DNA follows: TGCGCCAGCAGCAGACTAGCGGGAGGGCCGCATGAGCAGTTCTTC. Protein: CASSRLAGGPHEQFF.

CDR3: CASSPLRDRGNNEQFF. The CDR3 nucleotides read TGTGCCAGTAGTCCTTTGAGGGACAGGGGAAACAATGAGCAGTTCTTC. The gene calls are TRBV19 and TRBJ2-1, with 10 bases matching TRBD1. The germline CDR1 and CDR2 sequences are LNHDA and SQIVND (reference sequence). Unmatched junction bases numbered 9, after V lost 5 bases and J lost 5 bases. The CDR3 is made up of 16 amino acids.

In its sample, this clone was seen once. V is TRBV27 and J is TRBJ2-1, with TRBD2 as a possible D gene (7 bases). V lost 2 bases and J lost 7, with 15 bases in between. Germline CDR1 MNHEY, CDR2 SMNVEV (reference sequence). This CDR3 region has 15 residues. The CDR3 nucleotides are TGTGCCAGCAGTTTAATGTGGGGGGGGCTAAATGAGCAGTTCTTC. Protein sequence: CASSLMWGGLNEQFF.

In this sample, this clone turned up once. V and J are TRBV30 and TRBJ1-3, with D perhaps matching TRBD1 (6 bases). With 1 base removed from V and 0 bases from J, the gap between germline ends came to 13 bases. The CDR3 totals 16 residues. Germline CDR1 and CDR2: GTSNPN and SVGIG (reference sequence). Here the CDR3 reads CAWSATGLFSGNTIYF. The DNA for the CDR3 is TGTGCCTGGAGTGCGACAGGACTTTTCTCTGGAAACACCATATATTTT.